This T cell receptor (beta chain) is drawn from a study of shared clonotypes between healthy human individuals. General observations from the study: Blood was the only sampled material, and tissue repertoires likely differ. Shared clonotypes: approximately 5.3% naive CD4, roughly 3.5% naive CD8, less than 2.5% memory CD4, over 0.3% memory CD8. Clonotypes which were not shared had lower generation probabilities than clonotypes that all four donors shared.

Assay execution proceeded at the deep level. The method was immunoSEQ multiplex PCR; TCRdb's version includes in-frame clones alone and lacks a portion of them. In the table there are about 2 million clones, approximately 95% of which are singletons. V lost 3 bases, J lost 0 bases, and 18 bases lay in between. CDR3 length: 17 residues. Germline V gene sequence: CDR1 MGHDK, CDR2 SYGVNS. Naivety among CD8 cells was defined by CD45RO negativity and positive CCR7 selection, thereby excluding terminally differentiated effector memory CD45RA+ cells. To note about this clone: The antigen is not known.

Sample: naive CD8+ T cells sorted from blood. J is TRBJ2-7 and V is TRBV25-1; possibly TRBD1 or TRBD2 for D (5 bases each). This clonotype was sampled from a man aged 18-30 years in good health. The CDR3 here is CASSDGSGRQYSYEQYF. The CDR3 DNA follows: TGTGCCAGCAGTGATGGTTCGGGGAGACAGTACTCCTACGAGCAGTACTTC.